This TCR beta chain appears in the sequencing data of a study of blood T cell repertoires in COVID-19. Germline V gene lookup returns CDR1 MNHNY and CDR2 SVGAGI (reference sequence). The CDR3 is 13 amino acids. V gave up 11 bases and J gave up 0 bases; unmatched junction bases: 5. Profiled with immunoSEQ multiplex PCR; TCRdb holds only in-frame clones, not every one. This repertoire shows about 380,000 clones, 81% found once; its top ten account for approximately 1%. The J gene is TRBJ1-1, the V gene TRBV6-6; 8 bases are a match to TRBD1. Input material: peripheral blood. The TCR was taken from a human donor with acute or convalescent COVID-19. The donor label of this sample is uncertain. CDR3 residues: CAHRGSLNTEAFF. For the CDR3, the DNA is TGTGCCCACAGGGGGTCGTTGAACACTGAAGCTTTCTTT.